This entry describes one T cell receptor beta chain. TCRdb used MiXCR to reprocess the 5' RACE reads, holding one entry per CDR3 protein. The sample yields approximately 210,000 distinct CDR3 sequences, 15% to 20% seen once. This sample was included in a study of identical twins. The trim removed 3 bases at V and 8 bases at J, leaving 9 bases unmatched. The CDR3 length is 14 residues. CDR1 is DFQATT and CDR2 is SNEGSKA in the germline V gene (reference sequence). The same sample was also studied in work on T cells expressing NK-cell markers.

This chain links TRBV20-1 with TRBJ2-1; TRBD2 aligns across 8 bases. The sample taken for sequencing was CD8+ T cells sorted from blood. The sequence was obtained from a woman younger than 35 in good health. The CDR3 DNA reads as TGCAGTGCTAGGTTAGCGGGAACTGGCTATGAGCAGTTCTTC. Its protein product is CSARLAGTGYEQFF.